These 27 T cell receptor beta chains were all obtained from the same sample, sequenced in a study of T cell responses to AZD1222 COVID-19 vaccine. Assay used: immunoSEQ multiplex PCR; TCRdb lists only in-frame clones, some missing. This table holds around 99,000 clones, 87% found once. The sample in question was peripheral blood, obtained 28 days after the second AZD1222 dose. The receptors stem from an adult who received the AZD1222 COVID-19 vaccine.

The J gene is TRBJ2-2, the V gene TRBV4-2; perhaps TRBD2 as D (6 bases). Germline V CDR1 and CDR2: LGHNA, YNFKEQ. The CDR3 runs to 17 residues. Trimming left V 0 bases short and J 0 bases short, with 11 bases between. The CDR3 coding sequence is TGTGCCAGCAGCCAAGAATCCGGGGGAGCGAACACCGGGGAGCTGTTTTTT. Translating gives CASSQESGGANTGELFF.

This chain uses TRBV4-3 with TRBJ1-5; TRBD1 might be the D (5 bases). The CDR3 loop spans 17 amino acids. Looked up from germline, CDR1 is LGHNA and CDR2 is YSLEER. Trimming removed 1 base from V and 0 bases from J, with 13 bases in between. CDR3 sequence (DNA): TGCGCCAGCAGCCAAGGCCCGGGGGGGAATAGCAATCAGCCCCAGCATTTT. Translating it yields CASSQGPGGNSNQPQHF.

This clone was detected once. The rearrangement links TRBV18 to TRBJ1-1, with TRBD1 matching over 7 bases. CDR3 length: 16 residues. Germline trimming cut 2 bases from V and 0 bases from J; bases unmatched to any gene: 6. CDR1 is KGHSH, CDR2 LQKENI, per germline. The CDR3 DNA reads TGTGCCAGCTCACCATTCGACAGGGCCCTGAACACTGAAGCTTTCTTT. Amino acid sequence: CASSPFDRALNTEAFF.

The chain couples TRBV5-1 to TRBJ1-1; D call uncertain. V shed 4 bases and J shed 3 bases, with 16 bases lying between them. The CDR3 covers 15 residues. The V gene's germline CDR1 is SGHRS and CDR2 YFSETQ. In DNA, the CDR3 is TGCGCCAGCAGCCCCCCCCAGGCTGGAGACACTGAAGCTTTCTTT. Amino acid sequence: CASSPPQAGDTEAFF.

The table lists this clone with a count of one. CDR3 region: CASSVESAGGLEHTIYF. CDR3 DNA: TGTGCCAGCAGCGTAGAGTCGGCGGGAGGTCTGGAACACACCATATATTTT. The chain links TRBV9 to TRBJ1-3; the D is unclear. The CDR3 length is 17 residues. Deletions cut 0 bases from V and 8 bases from J, with 21 bases between. Germline assignment: CDR1 SGDLS and CDR2 YYNGEE.

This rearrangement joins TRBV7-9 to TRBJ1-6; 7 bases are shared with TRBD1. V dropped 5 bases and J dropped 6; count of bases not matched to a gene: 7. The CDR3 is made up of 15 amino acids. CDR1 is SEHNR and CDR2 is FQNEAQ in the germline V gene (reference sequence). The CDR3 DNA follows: TGTGCCAGCAGCCCGGGGGACAGTACTAATTCACCCCTCCACTTT. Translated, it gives CASSPGDSTNSPLHF.

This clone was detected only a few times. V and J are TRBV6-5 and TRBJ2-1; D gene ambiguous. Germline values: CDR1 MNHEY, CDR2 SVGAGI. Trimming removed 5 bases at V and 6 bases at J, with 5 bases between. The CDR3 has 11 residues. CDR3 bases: TGTGCCAGCAGTCCGGTCAATGAGCAGTTCTTC. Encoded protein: CASSPVNEQFF.

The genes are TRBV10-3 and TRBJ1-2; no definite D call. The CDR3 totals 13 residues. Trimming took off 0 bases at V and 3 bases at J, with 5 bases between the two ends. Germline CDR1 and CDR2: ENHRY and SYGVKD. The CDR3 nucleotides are TGTGCCATCAGTGAGTCAGCTGACTATGGCTACACCTTC. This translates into CAISESADYGYTF.

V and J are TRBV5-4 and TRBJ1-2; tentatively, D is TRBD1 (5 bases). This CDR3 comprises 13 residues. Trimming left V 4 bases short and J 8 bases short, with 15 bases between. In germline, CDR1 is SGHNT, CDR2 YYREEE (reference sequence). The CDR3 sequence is CASSQGPERGYTF. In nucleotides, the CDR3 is TGTGCCAGCAGCCAGGGCCCGGAGCGCGGCTACACCTTC.

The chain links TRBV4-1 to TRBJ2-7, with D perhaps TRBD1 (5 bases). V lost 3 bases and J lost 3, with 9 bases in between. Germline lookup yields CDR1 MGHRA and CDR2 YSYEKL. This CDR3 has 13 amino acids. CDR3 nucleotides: TGCGCCAGCAGCCAGACGACAGACTACGAGCAGTACTTC. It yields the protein CASSQTTDYEQYF.

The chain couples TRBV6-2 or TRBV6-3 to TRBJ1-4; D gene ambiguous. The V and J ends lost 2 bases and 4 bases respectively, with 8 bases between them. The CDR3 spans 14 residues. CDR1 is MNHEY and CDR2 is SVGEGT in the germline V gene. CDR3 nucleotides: TGTGCCAGCAGTTACACGGAGCTTAATGAAAAACTGTTTTTT. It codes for CASSYTELNEKLFF.

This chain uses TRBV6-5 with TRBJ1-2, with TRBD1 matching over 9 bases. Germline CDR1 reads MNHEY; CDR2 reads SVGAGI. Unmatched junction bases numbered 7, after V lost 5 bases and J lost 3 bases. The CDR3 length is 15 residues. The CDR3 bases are TGTGCCAGCAGTCAGGGACAGGGAATGGACTATGGCTACACCTTC. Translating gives CASSQGQGMDYGYTF.

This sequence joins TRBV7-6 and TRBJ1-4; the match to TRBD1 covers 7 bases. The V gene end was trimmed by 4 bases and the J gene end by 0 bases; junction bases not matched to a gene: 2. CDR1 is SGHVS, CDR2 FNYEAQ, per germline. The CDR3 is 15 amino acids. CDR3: CASSSGQTTNEKLFF. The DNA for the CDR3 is TGTGCCAGCAGCTCGGGACAGACAACTAATGAAAAACTGTTTTTT. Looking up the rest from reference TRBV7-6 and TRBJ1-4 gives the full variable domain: GAGVSQSPRYKVTKRGQDVALRCDPISGHVSLYWYRQALGQGPEFLTYFNYEAQQDKSGLPNDRFSAERPEGSISTLTIQRTEQRDSAMYRCASSSGQTTNEKLFFGSGTQLSVL.

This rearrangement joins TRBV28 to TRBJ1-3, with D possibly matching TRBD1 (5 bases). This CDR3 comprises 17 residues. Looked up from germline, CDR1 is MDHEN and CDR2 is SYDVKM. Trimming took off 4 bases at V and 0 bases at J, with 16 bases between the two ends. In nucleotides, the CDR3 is TGTGCCAGCAGTTCCTCCGGGACGCCGAGCTCTGGAAACACCATATATTTT. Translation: CASSSSGTPSSGNTIYF.

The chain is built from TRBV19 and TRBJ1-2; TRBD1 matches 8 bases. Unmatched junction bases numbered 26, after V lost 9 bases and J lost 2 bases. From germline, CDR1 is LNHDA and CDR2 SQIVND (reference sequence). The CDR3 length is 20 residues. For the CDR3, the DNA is TGTGCCAGCAAGTATCCCGCCGGGGACAGGCGCAACCTCTACAACTATGGCTACACCTTC. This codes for CASKYPAGDRRNLYNYGYTF.

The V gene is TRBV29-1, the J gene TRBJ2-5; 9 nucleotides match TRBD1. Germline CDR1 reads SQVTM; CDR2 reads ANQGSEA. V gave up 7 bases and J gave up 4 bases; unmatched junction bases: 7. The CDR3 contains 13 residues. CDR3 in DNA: TGCAGCGCACGACAGGGGGGGAGAGAGACCCAGTACTTC. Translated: CSARQGGRETQYF.

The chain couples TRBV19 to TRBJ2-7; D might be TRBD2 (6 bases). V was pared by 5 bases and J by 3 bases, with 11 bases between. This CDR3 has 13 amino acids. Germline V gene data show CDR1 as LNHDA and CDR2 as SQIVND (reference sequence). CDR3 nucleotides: TGTGCCAGTAGTCGCCGGGAGAACTACGAGCAGTACTTC. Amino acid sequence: CASSRRENYEQYF.

The CDR3 DNA is TGTGCCAGCAGCCAAGAATCCGGGACAGGGAATAGGAACGAGCAGTACTTC. Translation: CASSQESGTGNRNEQYF. The chain recombines TRBV3-1 (or the pseudogene TRBV3-2) with TRBJ2-7; TRBD1 matches at 9 bases. The germline gives CDR1 LGHDT, CDR2 YNNKEL (reference sequence). CDR3 size: 17 residues. With 0 bases clipped from V and 5 bases from J, the junction kept 11 bases outside the gene matches.

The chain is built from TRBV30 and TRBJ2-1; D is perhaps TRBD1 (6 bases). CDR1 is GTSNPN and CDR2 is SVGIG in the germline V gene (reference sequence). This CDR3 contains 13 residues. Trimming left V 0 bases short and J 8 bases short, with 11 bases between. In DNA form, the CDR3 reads TGTGCCTGGAGTGTAGGGGGTGGGGATGAGCAGTTCTTC. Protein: CAWSVGGGDEQFF.

This chain's CDR3 is CASSYSGGDAYEQYF. The CDR3 bases are TGTGCCAGCAGTTATAGCGGGGGGGACGCCTACGAGCAGTACTTC. The chain employs TRBV7-2 and TRBJ2-7; TRBD2 agrees at 11 bases. The CDR3 has 15 residues. Looked up from germline, CDR1 is SGHTA and CDR2 is FQGNSA. V gave up 6 bases and J gave up 2 bases; unmatched junction bases: 6.

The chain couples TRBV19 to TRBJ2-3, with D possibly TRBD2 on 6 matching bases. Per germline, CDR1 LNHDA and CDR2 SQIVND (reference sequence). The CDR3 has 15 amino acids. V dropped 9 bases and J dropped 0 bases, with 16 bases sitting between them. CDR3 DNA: TGTGCCAGCCGCCCCGGGGCGGGGAGCACAGATACGCAGTATTTT. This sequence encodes CASRPGAGSTDTQYF.

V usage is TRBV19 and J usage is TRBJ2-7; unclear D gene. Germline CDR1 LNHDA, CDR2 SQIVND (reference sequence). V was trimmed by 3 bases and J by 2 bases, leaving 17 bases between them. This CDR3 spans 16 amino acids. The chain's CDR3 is CASSIGLFVGTYEQYF. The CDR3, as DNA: TGTGCCAGTAGTATCGGCCTCTTTGTAGGAACCTACGAGCAGTACTTC.

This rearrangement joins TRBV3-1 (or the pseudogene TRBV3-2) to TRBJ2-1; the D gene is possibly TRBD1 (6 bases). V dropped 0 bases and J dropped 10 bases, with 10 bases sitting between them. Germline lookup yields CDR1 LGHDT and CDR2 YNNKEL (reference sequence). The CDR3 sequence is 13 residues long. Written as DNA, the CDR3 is TGTGCCAGCAGCCAAGATTGGGGGCAGGAGCAGTTCTTC. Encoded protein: CASSQDWGQEQFF.

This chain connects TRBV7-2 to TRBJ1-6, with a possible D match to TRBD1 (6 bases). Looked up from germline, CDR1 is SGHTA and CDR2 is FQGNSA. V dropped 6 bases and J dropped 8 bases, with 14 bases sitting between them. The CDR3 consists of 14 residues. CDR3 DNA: TGTGCCAGCAGGGCACAGGGCCGAGATTCACCCCTCCACTTT. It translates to CASRAQGRDSPLHF.

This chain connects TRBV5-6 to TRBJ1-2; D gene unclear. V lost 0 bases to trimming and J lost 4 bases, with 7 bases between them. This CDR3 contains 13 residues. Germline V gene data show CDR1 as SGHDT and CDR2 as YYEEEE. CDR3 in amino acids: CASSLVASYGYTF. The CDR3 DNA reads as TGTGCCAGCAGCTTGGTTGCGAGCTATGGCTACACCTTC.

The DNA for the CDR3 is TGTGCCAGCAGTTCGCCAGGGGGCGGGCGGGAAAAACTGTTTTTT. Residues: CASSSPGGGREKLFF. The gene calls are TRBV28 and TRBJ1-4, with 8 bases lining up with TRBD1. The V and J ends lost 4 bases and 8 bases, in that order; junction bases with no gene match: 9. Germline V gene sequence: CDR1 MDHEN, CDR2 SYDVKM. The CDR3 runs to 15 residues.

CDR3 bases: TGTGCCAGCAGTTTAAAGGGAGCTCCCCGCCTCACAGATACGCAGTATTTT. Its protein product is CASSLKGAPRLTDTQYF. The V call is TRBV28, the J call TRBJ2-3, with D perhaps TRBD2 (5 bases). V lost 2 bases and J 2 bases, leaving 17 bases between the germline ends. Germline V gives CDR1 MDHEN, CDR2 SYDVKM. This CDR3 comprises 17 residues.